Below, 22 T cell receptor beta chains from the same sample are listed, as sequenced in a study of CD8+CD57+ T cells in acquired aplastic anemia. Genomic DNA constituted the template upon which TCR beta VDJ and CDR3 profiling was performed. In TCRdb, the reads were re-called with MiXCR into one record per CDR3 protein. The sample records under 200,000 distinct CDR3 sequences, roughly 45% being singletons. The sample consisted of sorted CD4+, CD8+, or CD8+CD57+ T cells (not recorded which) from PBMCs. The source of these receptors is a human donor in good health.

V usage is TRBV4-2 and J usage is TRBJ2-7; D is unresolved. V was clipped by 2 bases and J by 5 bases, with 13 bases between them. Germline V lookup: CDR1 LGHNA, CDR2 YNFKEQ. The CDR3 extends over 14 amino acids. The CDR3 sequence is CASSQSSERHEQYF. CDR3 nucleotide sequence: TGTGCCAGCAGCCAATCAAGCGAGAGGCACGAGCAGTACTTC.

A word on this clonotype: One junction end disagrees with the germline gene, perhaps due to a read error. This CDR3 is CASSLSQGAHSPRHF. The CDR3 DNA is TGTGCCAGCAGCTTAAGTCAGGGGGCACATTCACCCCGCCACTTT. The V and J genes are TRBV7-3 and TRBJ1-6; TRBD1 aligns across 8 bases. CDR1 is SGHTA, CDR2 FQGTGA, per germline. The CDR3 covers 15 residues.

V is TRBV15 and J is TRBJ1-6; D remains unclear. The ends were cut back, 5 bases at V and 8 bases at J, with 16 bases in the middle. The CDR3 is made up of 15 amino acids. Germline CDR1 LNHNV, CDR2 YYDKDF (reference sequence). The CDR3 bases are TGTGCCACCAGCCCCTCGCCCCGGCCGGATTCACCCCTCCACTTT. It specifies CATSPSPRPDSPLHF.

The chain couples TRBV29-1 to TRBJ1-1, with a tentative D call TRBD1 (6 bases). The germline gives CDR1 SQVTM, CDR2 ANQGSEA. Between the trimmed V and J ends, which lost 6 bases and 1 base, there was a span of 12 bases. CDR3 length equals 13 residues. In DNA form, the CDR3 reads TGCAGCGTGAGGCTACAGGGGAACACTGAAGCTTTCTTT. Its translation: CSVRLQGNTEAFF.

This clonotype was seen ten or more times. The gene calls are TRBV5-1 and TRBJ1-2; possible D gene TRBD1, 6 bases. Trimming took off 4 bases at V and 3 bases at J, with 19 bases between the two ends. Germline lookup yields CDR1 SGHRS and CDR2 YFSETQ. The length of the CDR3 is 16 residues. The CDR3 DNA sequence: TGCGCCAGCAGCCCACGTACAGGGCCAAGCGACTATGGCTACACCTTC. Its protein is CASSPRTGPSDYGYTF.

The rearrangement uses TRBV6-2 or TRBV6-3 and TRBJ2-7; 8 positions agree with TRBD1. The V segment lost 0 bases and the J segment 2 bases; nucleotides outside the gene matches: 6. Per germline, CDR1 MNHEY and CDR2 SVGEGT. This CDR3 is 16 amino acids long. This CDR3 reads CASSYSPRQGPYEQYF. The DNA of the CDR3 is TGTGCCAGCAGTTACTCCCCTCGACAGGGGCCCTACGAGCAGTACTTC.

J is TRBJ2-5 and V is TRBV15; the D call may be TRBD1 or TRBD2 (6 bases each). Between the trimmed V and J ends, which lost 1 base and 1 base, there was a span of 16 bases. This CDR3 comprises 17 residues. Germline CDR1 and CDR2: LNHNV and YYDKDF (reference sequence). The CDR3 nucleotides are TGTGCCACCAGCAGAGTCGGGGGTGGCAGGGGCCAAGAGACCCAGTACTTC. It translates to CATSRVGGGRGQETQYF.

This clonotype was recorded many times. The rearrangement uses TRBV7-9 and TRBJ2-7; TRBD2 aligns across 12 bases. The germline V gene has CDR1 SEHNR and CDR2 FQNEAQ (reference sequence). This CDR3 comprises 15 residues. The trim removed 5 bases at V and 4 bases at J, leaving 6 bases unmatched. Here the CDR3 DNA reads TGTGCCAGCAGCCCCCAGACTAGCGGGGGTTACGAGCAGTACTTC. Its protein product is CASSPQTSGGYEQYF.

This chain links TRBV29-1 with TRBJ1-2, with TRBD1 matching over 7 bases. The CDR3 has 15 amino acids. CDR1 and CDR2 from the germline V gene are SQVTM and ANQGSEA. With V trimmed by 4 bases and J by 3 bases, 11 bases remained unmatched. DNA for the CDR3: TGCAGCGTTGGAAACAGGAGGGGGCTTGACTATGGCTACACCTTC. It codes for CSVGNRRGLDYGYTF. Full variable domain (missing parts from reference TRBV29-1 and TRBJ1-2): SAVISQKPSRDICQRGTSLTIQCQVDSQVTMMFWYRQQPGQSLTLIATANQGSEATYESGFVIDKFPISRPNLTFSTLTVSNMSPEDSSIYLCSVGNRRGLDYGYTFGSGTRLTVV.

The chain employs TRBV5-1 and TRBJ2-3, with D hard to call. The germline V gene has CDR1 SGHRS and CDR2 YFSETQ. V lost 4 bases and J 8 bases, leaving 8 bases between the germline ends. CDR3 size: 11 residues. The CDR3 region has the DNA TGCGCCAGCAGCGAGGACGGTACGCAGTATTTT. This translates into CASSEDGTQYF.

The sample holds one count of this clonotype. The J gene is TRBJ1-2, the V gene TRBV11-3; D is unresolved. V was clipped by 5 bases and J by 0 bases, with 10 bases between them. This CDR3 has 14 residues. From germline, CDR1 is SGHNT and CDR2 YENEEA. CDR3 sequence reads: CASSHPGTNYGYTF. The DNA of the CDR3 is TGTGCCAGCAGCCACCCGGGGACTAACTATGGCTACACCTTC.

The chain employs TRBV29-1 and TRBJ1-2; D may be TRBD1 (5 bases). Trimming removed 7 bases at V and 7 bases at J, with 16 bases between. CDR3 length: 12 residues. Germline assignment: CDR1 SQVTM and CDR2 ANQGSEA. The chain's CDR3 is CSGGGVMGGYTF. CDR3 DNA sequence: TGCAGCGGTGGAGGGGTTATGGGTGGCTACACCTTC.

The chain recombines TRBV20-1 with TRBJ2-7; TRBD2 matches at 13 bases. J gave up 0 bases and V 6 bases, and 2 bases lay outside the gene matches. The CDR3 consists of 14 residues. From germline, CDR1 is DFQATT and CDR2 SNEGSKA (reference sequence). This CDR3 reads CSARTSGSSYEQYF. As DNA, the CDR3 is TGCAGTGCACGGACTAGCGGGAGCTCCTACGAGCAGTACTTC.

The chain carries TRBV29-1 and TRBJ2-5; 9 bases map to TRBD1. V was pared by 4 bases and J by 5 bases, with 5 bases of the junction left unmatched. This CDR3 spans 13 amino acids. Germline values: CDR1 SQVTM, CDR2 ANQGSEA. CDR3 nucleotides: TGCAGCGTTGGACAGGGGGGACGGGAGACCCAGTACTTC. Protein product: CSVGQGGRETQYF.

The V gene is TRBV13, the J gene TRBJ2-5, with D unclear. The CDR3 has 13 amino acids. In germline, CDR1 is PRHDT, CDR2 FYEKMQ (reference sequence). V dropped 3 bases and J dropped 9 bases, with 14 bases sitting between them. The CDR3 region is CASSLSDGVSQYF. DNA of the CDR3: TGTGCCAGCAGCTTGTCGGACGGAGTGTCCCAGTACTTC.

V and J are TRBV29-1 and TRBJ2-1, with unresolved D. The CDR3 covers 10 residues. Trimming left V 4 bases short and J 10 bases short, with 8 bases between. Germline assignment: CDR1 SQVTM and CDR2 ANQGSEA. CDR3 loop: CSVVAQEQFF. The CDR3, as DNA: TGCAGCGTTGTTGCCCAAGAGCAGTTCTTC.

This clonotype was seen many times. The CDR3 DNA reads as TGTGCTAGTGGCTCAGAGAACGTCTACTCTGGAAACACCATATATTTT. Translated, it gives CASGSENVYSGNTIYF. The chain has TRBV12-5 and TRBJ1-3; D gene ambiguous. The CDR3 has 16 residues. CDR1 is LGHNT, CDR2 FRNRAP, per germline. V shed 6 bases and J shed 0 bases, with 15 bases lying between them. The variable domain in full, completed from reference TRBV12-5 and TRBJ1-3, reads DARVTQTPRHKVTEMGQEVTMRCQPILGHNTVFWYRQTMMQGLELLAYFRNRAPLDDSGMPKDRFSAEMPDATLATLKIQPSEPRDSAVYFCASGSENVYSGNTIYFGEGSWLTVV.

The table lists this clonotype with many counts. The gene calls are TRBV6-9 and TRBJ2-3, with D possibly being TRBD2 (6 bases). Germline values: CDR1 MNHGY, CDR2 SVAAGI. Between the trimmed V and J ends, which lost 4 bases and 2 bases, there was a span of 16 bases. The CDR3 is 16 amino acids. CDR3 sequence reads: CASSCSSGKNTDTQYF. The DNA of the CDR3 is TGTGCCAGCAGTTGCAGTAGCGGAAAAAACACAGATACGCAGTATTTT.

The genes are TRBV9 and TRBJ2-5; tentative D call: TRBD1 (5 bases). V dropped 2 bases and J dropped 5 bases, with 13 bases sitting between them. Germline V gene data show CDR1 as SGDLS and CDR2 as YYNGEE. This CDR3 contains 14 residues. CDR3 in DNA: TGTGCCAGCAGCGTGAGCTGGGGCGAGGAGACCCAGTACTTC. This translates into CASSVSWGEETQYF.

A note on this clonotype: A read error may be the cause here, since a much bigger clone is one base away. The rearrangement uses TRBV5-5 and TRBJ2-3; D might be TRBD2 (5 bases). The CDR3 has 13 residues. Germline V lookup: CDR1 SGHKS, CDR2 YYEKEE (reference sequence). V was trimmed by 4 bases and J by 4 bases, leaving 10 bases between them. In DNA, the CDR3 is TGTGCCAGCAGCCCCGATAGCGCAGATACGCAGTATTTT. Translation: CASSPDSADTQYF.

In its sample, this clonotype was seen many times. The chain uses TRBV12-3 or TRBV12-4 and TRBJ2-1; tentative D call: TRBD2 (6 bases). The CDR3 length is 15 residues. Trimming took off 4 bases at V and 9 bases at J, with 19 bases between the two ends. The CDR3 DNA reads as TGTGCCAGCAGTTCAACTAGCTTCCCCTTGGGTGAGCAGTTCTTC. This codes for CASSSTSFPLGEQFF.

This clonotype was observed at least ten times. This chain joins TRBV6-1 and TRBJ2-1; weak D call: TRBD2 (6 bases). CDR1 is MNHNS and CDR2 is SASEGT in the germline V gene. Trimming took 6 bases from V and 9 from J, leaving 18 bases between them. This CDR3 is 14 amino acids long. CDR3 DNA: TGTGCCAGCAGCCCACTAGCCCCGGCGGGTGAGCAGTTCTTC. It specifies CASSPLAPAGEQFF.